Below, 4 T cell receptor beta chains from the same sample are listed, as sequenced in a study of human T cells and chemical hapten exposure. Via MiXCR, TCRdb re-called the RACE reads, giving one row per CDR3 protein. The profile shows about 110,000 distinct CDR3 sequences, roughly 12% of them singletons. Stated time point: pre-sensitization, week 0. Stated treatment: therapeutic diphenylcyclopropenone sensitization with weekly scalp DPC. Sequencing was performed on whole blood, taken in connection with sensitization to the hapten diphenylcyclopropenone (DPC). The receptor source for this set is a woman aged 50 to 65 with alopecia areata. Some clones in this sample may be carry-over from other donors' samples.

This clonotype was picked up many times. The V call is TRBV12-3 or TRBV12-4, the J call TRBJ1-5; the D gene is possibly TRBD1 (5 bases). Trimming shortened V by 3 bases and J by 1 base, and 10 bases separated the two germline ends. The CDR3 length is 15 residues. The CDR3 loop is CASSFQGFSNQPQHF. The CDR3 nucleotides are TGTGCCAGCAGTTTCCAGGGTTTCAGCAATCAGCCCCAGCATTTT.

This clonotype was recorded at least ten times. This rearrangement joins TRBV10-3 to TRBJ2-7; TRBD2 matches at 10 bases. CDR3 length: 15 amino acids. Trimming took 10 bases from V and 5 from J; bases not matched to a gene: 14. Germline V CDR1 and CDR2: ENHRY, SYGVKD. For the CDR3, the DNA is TGTGCCACCGGCGAACTAGCGGGGCCACGGAACGAGCAGTACTTC. This encodes CATGELAGPRNEQYF.

In this sample, this clonotype turned up a few times. The genes are TRBV7-6 and TRBJ2-1; 12 nucleotides line up with TRBD1. Germline CDR1 and CDR2: SGHVS and FNYEAQ. J was trimmed by 6 bases and V by 5 bases; bases with no gene match: 8. This CDR3 is 16 amino acids long. CDR3 in DNA: TGTGCCAGCAGCAATTTTGGGACAGGGGGCGGCAATGAGCAGTTCTTC. Translated: CASSNFGTGGGNEQFF. Filled out from reference TRBV7-6 and TRBJ2-1, the complete variable domain reads GAGVSQSPRYKVTKRGQDVALRCDPISGHVSLYWYRQALGQGPEFLTYFNYEAQQDKSGLPNDRFSAERPEGSISTLTIQRTEQRDSAMYRCASSNFGTGGGNEQFFGPGTRLTVL.

The sample holds a few counts of this clonotype. The genes are TRBV11-2 and TRBJ1-1; no clear D. The V and J ends lost 0 bases and 5 bases respectively, with 16 bases between them. Germline-derived CDR1 and CDR2 are SGHAT and FQNNGV. This CDR3 comprises 16 residues. CDR3 sequence reads: CASSLDLDALGTEAFF. The CDR3 coding sequence is TGTGCCAGCAGCTTAGATTTGGACGCCTTGGGGACTGAAGCTTTCTTT.